This T cell receptor (beta chain) emerged from a study of T cell responses to AZD1222 COVID-19 vaccine. Here immunoSEQ multiplex PCR was the method, and the copy in TCRdb shows in-frame clones only, minus some. The sample holds tens of thousands of clones, roughly 90% seen once. Sample: peripheral blood, taken 28 days after the second AZD1222 dose. The TCR sequence derives from an adult who received the AZD1222 COVID-19 vaccine.

The CDR3 region is CASSQASGRDEQYF. The CDR3 nucleotides read TGTGCCAGCAGCCAAGCTAGCGGGAGGGACGAGCAGTACTTC. The chain uses TRBV5-4 and TRBJ2-7, with 12 bases identical to TRBD2. CDR1 SGHNT and CDR2 YYREEE come from the germline V gene (reference sequence). Trimming at V came to 4 bases and at J to 5 bases, leaving 4 bases not matched to a gene. This CDR3 has 14 amino acids.